This T cell receptor beta chain was profiled in a study of blood T cell repertoires in COVID-19 (dated by TCRdb to 2020 to 2022). For context, the study as a whole: The collaborator samples originated in the United States, Italy and Spain and spanned the acute and convalescent phases of COVID-19. The prospective study material was composed of cDNA or gDNA derived from T cells, B-cell-depleted T cells, or PBMCs. The dataset comprised deeply sampled blood TCRbeta repertoires from subjects exposed to, actively infected with, or recovered from COVID-19. The repertoires were released in a freely available public database meant as a resource for research on the immune response to SARS-CoV-2. The samples were drawn from the first 160 participants of the ongoing ImmuneRACE study and from about 1,200 subjects provided by 6 global collaborators. Sample metadata almost always included a de-identified subject ID, COVID-19 status, age in years and sex. Where HLA class I and class II types were available, the types were taken from metadata supplied by the sample provider, not from assay-based typing. The paper as a whole reports these results and caveats: The amount of clinical and demographic metadata varied by source and participant and was provided uncurated.

One collaborating source in Seattle enrolled patients while the patients were actively infected and followed the patients over time throughout the course of disease. Collaborating institutions collected whole blood in K2EDTA tubes following their own protocols. Collaborator samples were shipped for TCRbeta analysis as frozen whole blood, isolated PBMCs, or DNA extracted from either sample type. TCRbeta CDR3 regions were amplified from genomic DNA by means of the immunoSEQ Assay, a bias-controlled multiplex PCR. In the authors' own workflow: Within the assay, amplification of reference gene primers was used to estimate how many nucleated cells each sample contained. To quantify the absolute abundance of each unique TCRbeta CDR3 rearrangement, sequence reads were collapsed and filtered. For each sample, productive Simpson clonality was calculated as the square root of Simpson's diversity index over productive rearrangements. The table comes from immuneACCESS by way of TCRdb, which keeps in-frame sequences with V and J called. Part of the clones is missing from these tables; in studies checked, under half for an unresolved V gene and the rest for unknown reasons. That table furnishes V, J and clone size, whereas the DNA furnished D and trimming. The sample yields almost 300,000 clones; roughly 90% were counted once. The ten largest clonotypes hold approximately 12% of the sample.

In regard to this clone: Its antigen remains undetermined. Base-call qualities are not available, and no considerably larger clone is one nucleotide away.

V gives up 5 bases and J gives up 6 bases, and the segment between their germline ends measures 8 bases. The germline V gene (reference sequence) yields MNHNY for CDR1 and SVGAGI for CDR2. The cysteine opens and the phenylalanine closes a CDR3 of 13 amino acids. The kept DNA is CDR3 alone, 39 bases in frame from the first base. The clonotype originates from a young woman with COVID-19, enrolled during active disease. The chain employs TRBV6-6 and TRBJ1-6; the D segment cannot be called with confidence. The specimen was peripheral blood. In nucleotides, the sequence is TGTGCCAGCAGTAACAGTTTTAATTCACCCCTCCACTTT. Translated, this is CASSNSFNSPLHF.